The rows below give T cell receptor beta chains drawn from one sample of a study of metastatic and nonmetastatic thyroid tumors. TCRdb called clones again from the PCR reads with MiXCR. The sample carries tens of thousands of clones, about a sixth recorded once. The sequencing input was blood. Receptor source: a female donor with papillary thyroid cancer or a benign thyroid nodule (not recorded which). Some clones in this sample may be carry-over from other donors' samples. Both conserved end residues are part of each CDR3. Each record gives: V gene, D gene, J gene, clone size, CDR3 protein, CDR3 DNA. A D gene is named only where the DNA matches it firmly. Some rows have no size entry. The others give once, few or many, or a class for an expanded clone.

TRBV28	.	TRBJ1-1	many	CASSFGGSTEAFF	TGTGCCAGCAGTTTCGGAGGTAGCACTGAAGCTTTCTTT
TRBV28	.	TRBJ1-5	.	CASLRQGIQPHHF	TGTGCCAGCCTTAGGCAGGGGATTCAGCCCCATCATTTT
TRBV24-1	TRBD1	TRBJ2-2	many	CATSDRGDRGRGTGELFF	TGTGCCACCAGTGACCGAGGGGACAGGGGGCGCGGGACCGGGGAGCTGTTTTTT
TRBV5-1	.	TRBJ1-3	many	CASSLQQEPGVDTIYF	TGCGCCAGCAGCCTGCAACAGGAACCGGGAGTAGACACCATATATTTT
TRBV19	.	TRBJ2-2	.	CASRGVGSNTVELFF	TGTGCCAGTAGGGGGGTGGGGTCGAACACCGTTGAGCTGTTTTTT
TRBV6-4	TRBD1	TRBJ1-3	many	CASSGQGRNTIYF	TGTGCCAGCAGTGGACAGGGCCGAAACACCATATATTTT
TRBV5-1	.	TRBJ2-3	many	CASSLESRVDTQYF	TGCGCCAGCAGCTTGGAATCGCGAGTGGATACGCAGTATTTT
TRBV5-1	TRBD1	TRBJ1-1	many	CASSLAQGGWNTEAFF	TGCGCCAGCAGCTTGGCCCAGGGGGGGTGGAACACTGAAGCTTTCTTT
TRBV12-3/TRBV12-4	.	TRBJ2-6	few	CASSLGTSSSGANVLTF	TGTGCCAGCAGTTTGGGTACATCCAGCTCTGGTGCCAACGTCCTGACTTTC
TRBV5-4	TRBD1	TRBJ2-7	many	CASSLGSGGTYEQYF	TGTGCCAGCAGCCTCGGTTCAGGGGGAACCTACGAGCAGTACTTC
TRBV5-1	TRBD1	TRBJ1-1	many	CASSGDSEAFF	TGCGCCAGCAGCGGGGACAGTGAAGCTTTCTTT
TRBV5-6	TRBD2	TRBJ2-7	many	CASSSRGGVSYEQYF	TGTGCCAGCAGCTCACGGGGGGGAGTGTCCTACGAGCAGTACTTC
TRBV7-9	.	TRBJ1-1	many	CASSLGEDSEAFF	TGTGCCAGCAGCTTAGGAGAGGACTCTGAAGCTTTCTTT
TRBV2	TRBD1	TRBJ2-2	.	CASSERGWGQGASWELFF	TGTGCCAGCAGTGAAAGGGGGTGGGGACAGGGTGCGTCCTGGGAGCTGTTTTTT
TRBV20-1	.	TRBJ1-4	many	CSAPGRINEKLFF	TGCAGTGCTCCGGGAAGGATTAATGAAAAACTGTTTTTT
TRBV6-1	.	TRBJ2-7	few	CASSPPARAEQYF	TGTGCCAGCAGCCCTCCGGCCCGGGCCGAGCAGTACTTC
TRBV7-9	.	TRBJ1-2	.	CASSLDSIYGYTF	TGTGCCAGCAGCTTAGACTCAATCTATGGCTACACCTTC
TRBV28	.	TRBJ2-1	medium-sized	CASSSGSRTTRNEQFF	TGTGCCAGCAGTTCCGGATCTAGGACGACCCGTAATGAGCAGTTCTTC
TRBV16	.	TRBJ1-5	many	CASSQAGFSNQPQHF	TGTGCCAGCAGTCAAGCAGGGTTTAGCAATCAGCCCCAGCATTTT